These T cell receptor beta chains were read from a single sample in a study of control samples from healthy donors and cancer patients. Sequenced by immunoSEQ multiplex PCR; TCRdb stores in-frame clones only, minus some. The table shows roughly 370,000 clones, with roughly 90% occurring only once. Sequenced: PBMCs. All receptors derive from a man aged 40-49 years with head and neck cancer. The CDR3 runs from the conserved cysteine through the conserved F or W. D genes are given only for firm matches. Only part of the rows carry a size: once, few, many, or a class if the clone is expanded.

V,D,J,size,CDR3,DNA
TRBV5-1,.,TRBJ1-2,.,CASSSQGAAAGYTF,TGCGCCAGCAGCTCACAGGGTGCTGCTGCTGGCTACACCTTC
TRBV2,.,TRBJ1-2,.,CASTEGAGEDYGYTF,TGTGCCAGCACCGAAGGGGCAGGGGAGGACTATGGCTACACCTTC
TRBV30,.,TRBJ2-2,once,CASSKTEDGSGELFF,TGTGCCAGTAGTAAGACAGAGGATGGATCCGGGGAGCTGTTTTTT
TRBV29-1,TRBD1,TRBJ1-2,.,CSVAQGDVPNYGYTF,TGCAGCGTCGCACAGGGGGATGTCCCTAACTATGGCTACACCTTC
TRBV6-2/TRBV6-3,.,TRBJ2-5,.,CASSYRGDQETQYF,TGTGCCAGCAGTTACAGGGGAGATCAAGAGACCCAGTACTTC
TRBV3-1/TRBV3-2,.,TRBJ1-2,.,CASSRNLKGYTF,TGTGCCAGCAGTCGCAATTTGAAGGGCTACACCTTC
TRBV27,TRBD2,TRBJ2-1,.,CASSFRQGRLAGADEQFF,TGTGCCAGCAGTTTTCGGCAGGGTCGGCTAGCGGGAGCCGATGAGCAGTTCTTC
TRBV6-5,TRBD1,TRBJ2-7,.,CATAGTGYSYEQYF,TGTGCCACGGCCGGGACAGGTTATTCCTACGAGCAGTACTTC
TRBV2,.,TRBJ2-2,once,CASSPRGWDTGELFF,TGTGCCAGCAGCCCAAGGGGTTGGGACACCGGGGAGCTGTTTTTT
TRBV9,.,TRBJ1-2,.,CASSGTRAGREGYGYTF,TGTGCCAGCAGCGGGACACGTGCGGGCAGGGAGGGCTATGGCTACACCTTC
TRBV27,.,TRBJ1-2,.,CASKGQYYGYTF,TGTGCCAGCAAAGGACAGTACTATGGCTACACCTTC
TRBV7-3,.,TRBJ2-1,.,CASSPRGRSSYNEQFF,TGTGCCAGCAGCCCAAGGGGGAGAAGCTCCTACAATGAGCAGTTCTTC
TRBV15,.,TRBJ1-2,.,CATSRANGQRYGYTF,TGTGCCACCAGCAGAGCAAACGGACAGAGATATGGCTACACCTTC
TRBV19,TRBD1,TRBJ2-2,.,CASTPGDRSKTGELFF,TGTGCCAGTACCCCAGGGGACAGGAGTAAAACCGGGGAGCTGTTTTTT
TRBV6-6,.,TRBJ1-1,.,CASSYSLGMNTEAFF,TGTGCCAGCAGTTACTCGCTTGGGATGAACACTGAAGCTTTCTTT
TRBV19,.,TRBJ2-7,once,CASSMVAVPYEQYF,TGTGCCAGTAGTATGGTGGCAGTTCCCTACGAGCAGTACTTC
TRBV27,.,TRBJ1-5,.,CASSPNHGSNQPQHF,TGTGCCAGCAGTCCGAATCACGGAAGCAATCAGCCCCAGCATTTT
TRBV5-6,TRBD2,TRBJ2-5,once,CASSFGGGQETQYF,TGTGCCAGCAGCTTCGGCGGGGGCCAAGAGACCCAGTACTTC
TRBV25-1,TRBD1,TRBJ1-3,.,CASTPGLGGFGNTIYF,TGTGCCAGCACTCCCGGGCTAGGGGGCTTTGGAAACACCATATATTTT
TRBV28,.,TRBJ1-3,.,CASYSGNTIYF,TGTGCCAGCTACTCTGGAAACACCATATATTTT
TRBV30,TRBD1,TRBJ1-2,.,CAGQGASGYTF,TGTGCCGGACAGGGGGCCTCTGGCTACACCTTC
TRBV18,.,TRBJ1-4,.,CASSPNPGGGEKLFF,TGTGCCAGCTCACCTAACCCCGGCGGGGGAGAAAAACTGTTTTTT
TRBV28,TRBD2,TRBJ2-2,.,CASSWAGDGTGELFF,TGTGCCAGCAGTTGGGCGGGGGATGGGACCGGGGAGCTGTTTTTT
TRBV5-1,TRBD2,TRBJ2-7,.,CASSFRLAGDYEQYF,TGCGCCAGCAGCTTTCGACTAGCGGGGGACTACGAGCAGTACTTC
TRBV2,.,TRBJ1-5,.,CASTPGGPQHF,TGTGCCAGCACCCCGGGAGGGCCCCAGCATTTT
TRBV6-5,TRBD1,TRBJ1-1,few,CASRSQGSTEAFF,TGTGCCAGCAGATCACAGGGGAGCACTGAAGCTTTCTTT
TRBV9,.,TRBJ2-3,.,CASSARRGTDTQYF,TGTGCCAGCAGCGCCCGCCGGGGCACAGATACGCAGTATTTT
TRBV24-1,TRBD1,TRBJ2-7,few,CATSDTRQGDYEQYF,TGTGCCACCAGTGATACGCGACAGGGGGACTACGAGCAGTACTTC
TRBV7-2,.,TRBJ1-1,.,CASSSLFNTEAFF,TGTGCCAGCAGCTCCCTCTTTAACACTGAAGCTTTCTTT
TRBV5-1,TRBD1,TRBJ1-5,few,CASSLLQTGNSNQPQHF,TGCGCCAGCAGCTTACTACAGACAGGGAATAGCAATCAGCCCCAGCATTTT
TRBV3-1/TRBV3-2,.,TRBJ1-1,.,CASSQAGMNTEAFF,TGTGCCAGCAGCCAAGCGGGCATGAACACTGAAGCTTTCTTT
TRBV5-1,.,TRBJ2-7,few,CASSPATGYVYEQYF,TGCGCCAGCAGCCCGGCTACAGGGTACGTCTACGAGCAGTACTTC
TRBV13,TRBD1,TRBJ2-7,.,CASSASPGQLFPYEQYF,TGTGCCAGCAGCGCCTCCCCGGGACAGCTCTTCCCCTACGAGCAGTACTTC
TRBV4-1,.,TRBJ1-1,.,CASSQEAGGYTEAFF,TGCGCCAGCAGCCAAGAGGCGGGGGGGTACACTGAAGCTTTCTTT
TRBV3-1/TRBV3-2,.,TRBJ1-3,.,CASSQDGVSGNTIYF,TGTGCCAGCAGCCAAGATGGGGTCTCTGGAAACACCATATATTTT
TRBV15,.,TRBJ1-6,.,CATSREGQSPLHF,TGTGCCACCAGCAGAGAGGGGCAATCACCCCTCCACTTT
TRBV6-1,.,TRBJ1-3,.,CASSDQGQRAGGNTIYF,TGTGCCAGCAGTGACCAGGGGCAGCGGGCAGGAGGAAACACCATATATTTT
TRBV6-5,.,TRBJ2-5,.,CASSWGGGLGETQYF,TGTGCCAGCAGTTGGGGTGGGGGACTTGGAGAGACCCAGTACTTC
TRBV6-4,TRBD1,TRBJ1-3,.,CASSQDTGVGNTIYF,TGTGCCAGCAGTCAAGATACAGGGGTCGGAAACACCATATATTTT
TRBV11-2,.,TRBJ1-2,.,CASSRGANLGIYGYTF,TGTGCCAGCAGCAGAGGAGCCAATCTGGGGATCTATGGCTACACCTTC
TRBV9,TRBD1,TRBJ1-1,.,CASSVNSGTGGGTEAFF,TGTGCCAGCAGCGTAAATTCCGGGACAGGGGGAGGCACTGAAGCTTTCTTT
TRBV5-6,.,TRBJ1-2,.,CASSLVRLPYGYTF,TGTGCCAGCAGCTTGGTTCGGCTCCCCTATGGCTACACCTTC
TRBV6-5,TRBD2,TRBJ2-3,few,CATAGLAGNTDTQYF,TGTGCCACGGCGGGACTAGCGGGGAACACAGATACGCAGTATTTT
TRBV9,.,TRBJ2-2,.,CASSVATENTGELFF,TGTGCCAGCAGCGTAGCTACAGAGAACACCGGGGAGCTGTTTTTT
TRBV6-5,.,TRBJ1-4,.,CASSSWDLATNEKLFF,TGTGCCAGCAGTTCTTGGGACCTAGCAACTAATGAAAAACTGTTTTTT
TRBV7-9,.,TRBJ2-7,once,CASSSAPLYEQYF,TGTGCCAGCAGTTCGGCACCTCTCTACGAGCAGTACTTC
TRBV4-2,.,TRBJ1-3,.,CASSQERFSGNTIYF,TGTGCCAGCAGCCAAGAAAGGTTCTCTGGAAACACCATATATTTT